The entry below gives a single T cell receptor beta chain sequence along with its context. Its antigen specificity is not known. There are no base qualities to consult, and no much larger clone falls within one base. The receptor library was made with the immunoSEQ multiplex PCR assay. TCRdb re-hosts the immuneACCESS table, in-frame sequences only. Its copies lack some clones; in the studies checked, an unresolved V gene accounts for under half of them, and the cause for the rest is not known. The sample table contains 78,000 or so clones; only one count was recorded for 91% of them. The ten largest clones take up approximately 0.34% of the sample. The germline V gene (reference sequence) supplies CDR1 MNHNY and CDR2 SVGAGI. Cut back by 0 bases and 4 bases, the V and J ends lie 12 bases apart. From cysteine to phenylalanine, the CDR3 is 15 amino acids long. Left in the record is the CDR3 DNA by itself, 45 bases read in frame from the first base.

These data come from a study of technical replicates of blood from a few donors (TCRdb year 2017). Sequencing was carried out using T cells isolated from PBMCs. In this chain, TRBV6-6 is recombined with TRBJ2-5, and perhaps TRBD2 as D gene, on 6 matching bases. The receptor comes from a human donor in good health. Some clones in this sample may be carry-over from other donors' samples. The CDR3 protein sequence reads: CASSYSAGSLETQYF. The DNA is as follows: TGTGCCAGCAGTTACTCGGCGGGGAGCCTAGAGACCCAGTACTTC.